This is a list of T cell receptor beta chains from one sample in a study of long-term antiretroviral therapy in people with HIV. The data were produced by immunoSEQ multiplex PCR, yet TCRdb's version contains in-frame clones alone and is incomplete. This table has approximately 15,000 clones, 80% to 85% appearing once. This material consisted of unsorted PBMCs, taken 1.8 years before starting antiretroviral therapy. These receptors were collected from a woman aged 35 to 49 with HIV. Both conserved end residues are part of each CDR3. Fields, in order: J gene, D gene, V gene, clone size, CDR3 DNA, CDR3 protein. D genes are given only for firm matches. Some rows have no size entry. The others give once, few or many, or a class for an expanded clone.

>TRBJ1-2|TRBD1|TRBV5-5|-
TGTGCCAGCAGCCTCGGGACAGGGCTTAACTATGGCTACACCTTC
CASSLGTGLNYGYTF
>TRBJ2-3|TRBD2|TRBV4-1|-
TGCGCCAGCAGCCAAGTGGGACTAGCGAGGGATACGCAGTATTTT
CASSQVGLARDTQYF
>TRBJ1-5|-|TRBV11-2|-
TGTGCCAGCAGCTTGGGGGAAAATCAGCCCCAGCATTTT
CASSLGENQPQHF
>TRBJ2-7|TRBD2|TRBV27|once
TGTGCCAGCAGTCCACTAGCCACTAGCGGGTATACCTACGAGCAGTACTTC
CASSPLATSGYTYEQYF
>TRBJ1-2|-|TRBV11-2|-
TGTGCCAGCAACCGCGGGGACGGACGATACTATGGCTACACCTTC
CASNRGDGRYYGYTF
>TRBJ1-2|TRBD1|TRBV5-5|few
TGTGCCAGCAGCCGAACAGGGGACTATGGCTACACCTTC
CASSRTGDYGYTF
>TRBJ1-1|-|TRBV5-1|once
TGCGCCAGCAGCTTGAGCCAGGGCCCAGAAGCTTTCTTT
CASSLSQGPEAFF
>TRBJ1-2|-|TRBV2|-
TGTGCCAGCAGTGAAGCGGGGTTGGGATATGGCTACACCTTC
CASSEAGLGYGYTF
>TRBJ2-1|TRBD2|TRBV5-1|-
TGCGCCAGCAGCAGTGGACTAGAGGGTAGATACAATGAGCAGTTCTTC
CASSSGLEGRYNEQFF
>TRBJ2-7|TRBD1|TRBV28|once
TGTGCCAGCAGTTCCGGGACAGCCCCCTACGAGCAGTACTTC
CASSSGTAPYEQYF
>TRBJ2-2|TRBD1|TRBV7-9|-
TGTGCCAGCAGCCCGACGGGACAGGGTCACGGGGAGCTGTTTTTT
CASSPTGQGHGELFF
>TRBJ1-3|TRBD1|TRBV6-5|few
TGTGCCAGCCGGACAGGGGCTGGAAACACCATATATTTT
CASRTGAGNTIYF
>TRBJ1-2|-|TRBV27|-
TGTGCCAGCAGTTTTTTGCCCAACAGGGAGTATGGCTACACCTTC
CASSFLPNREYGYTF
>TRBJ2-7|-|TRBV19|-
TGTGCCAGTAGTATCCCCGGGGATTACGAGCAGTACTTC
CASSIPGDYEQYF
>TRBJ2-2|TRBD1|TRBV5-1|-
TGCGCCAGCAGCTCGACAGGGATCACCGGGGAGCTGTTTTTT
CASSSTGITGELFF
>TRBJ2-2|TRBD2|TRBV5-1|once
TGCGCCAGCAGAGGACTAGCGGGAGGCACCGGGGAGCTGTTTTTT
CASRGLAGGTGELFF
>TRBJ1-5|-|TRBV28|-
TGTGCCAGCAGTTTATGGGGGAGTATGAAGCATTTT
CASSLWGSMKHF
>TRBJ2-7|TRBD1|TRBV4-2|-
TGTGCCAGCAGCCAAGAATGGACAGGAGCCTACGAGCAGTACTTC
CASSQEWTGAYEQYF
>TRBJ2-1|-|TRBV5-4|-
TGTGCCAGCACCGTGGAGAGCTCCTACAATGAGCAGTTCTTC
CASTVESSYNEQFF
>TRBJ2-4|-|TRBV25-1|-
TGTGCCAGCAGTGAATCCGGGAGCGTCGGCATTCAGTACTTC
CASSESGSVGIQYF
>TRBJ1-4|-|TRBV6-6|-
TGTGCCAGCAGTTACGTACAGGGAGAGAATGAAAAACTGTTTTTT
CASSYVQGENEKLFF
>TRBJ2-3|TRBD2|TRBV30|-
TGTGCCTGGACAAGCGGGAGTTCAGATACGCAGTATTTT
CAWTSGSSDTQYF
>TRBJ1-5|-|TRBV2|-
TGTGCCAGCAGAGAGGACAGCGTCAATCAGCCCCAGCATTTT
CASREDSVNQPQHF
>TRBJ2-1|-|TRBV7-2|few
TGTGCCAGCAGCATGAACCGGGACTCAGCGTACAATGAGCAGTTCTTC
CASSMNRDSAYNEQFF
>TRBJ2-3|-|TRBV9|-
TGTGCCAGCAGCGTATACTCGGGAGCCAATACAGATACGCAGTATTTT
CASSVYSGANTDTQYF
>TRBJ2-7|-|TRBV6-5|-
TGTGCCAGCAGTTACTCAGGAACTCTCTCCTACGAGCAGTACTTC
CASSYSGTLSYEQYF
>TRBJ1-1|-|TRBV5-1|-
TGCGCCAGCAGCCTACATGAGCCGGCCGGGAACACTGAAGCTTTCTTT
CASSLHEPAGNTEAFF
>TRBJ2-5|-|TRBV6-6|once
TGTGCCACTAGACCGGGCCGGAGCAGGGAGACCCAGTACTTC
CATRPGRSRETQYF
>TRBJ1-3|-|TRBV19|few
TGTGCCAGTAGTATGGACGGAAACTCTGGAAACACCATATATTTT
CASSMDGNSGNTIYF